The 9 T cell receptor beta chains below were found in one sample sequenced in a study of T cell repertoires in cytomegalovirus infection. TCRdb ran MiXCR on the reads and lists one entry per CDR3 protein. The table records approximately 340,000 distinct CDR3 sequences, about 29% of them present only once. Their cognate antigens are unknown. The sample in question was cultured PBMCs, obtained from culture after CMV antigen stimulation. All receptors derive from a human donor in good health (CMV status not recorded). Some clones in this sample may be carry-over from other donors' samples.

This clonotype came up many times. This chain links TRBV2 with TRBJ2-5; D gene uncertain. Trimming shortened V by 8 bases and J by 2 bases, and 18 bases separated the two germline ends. There are 15 residues in the CDR3. Germline V gene data show CDR1 as SNHLY and CDR2 as FYNNEI. The chain's CDR3 is CASSPEESSQETQYF. In nucleotides, the CDR3 is TGTGCCAGCTCGCCTGAGGAGTCATCTCAAGAGACCCAGTACTTC.

The V call is TRBV28, the J call TRBJ2-1; 10 bases map to TRBD2. The junction had 6 bases not matched to a gene; V was cut back by 4 bases and J by 6 bases. The CDR3 runs 15 residues. The germline CDR1 and CDR2 sequences are MDHEN and SYDVKM. The CDR3: CASSSLAGVVNEQFF. In DNA, the CDR3 is TGTGCCAGCAGTTCGCTAGCGGGAGTGGTCAATGAGCAGTTCTTC.

The rearrangement uses TRBV24-1 and TRBJ2-2; 9 bases are a match to TRBD2. This CDR3 contains 17 residues. CDR1 is KGHDR and CDR2 is SFDVKD in the germline V gene. V was pared by 5 bases and J by 0 bases, with 6 bases of the junction left unmatched. Here the CDR3 reads CATSAWIAGANTGELFF. The CDR3 region has the DNA TGTGCCACCAGTGCCTGGATAGCGGGAGCGAACACCGGGGAGCTGTTTTTT.

V and J are TRBV7-8 and TRBJ1-2; D not resolved. The V end was cut by 5 bases, the J end by 8 bases, with 12 bases between. Germline CDR1 is SGHVS and CDR2 is FQNEAQ. This CDR3 comprises 12 residues. This chain's CDR3 is CASSMIGRGYTF. Here the CDR3 DNA reads TGTGCCAGCAGCATGATAGGGAGGGGCTACACCTTC.

This chain joins TRBV12-3 or TRBV12-4 and TRBJ2-1; D is ambiguous. V dropped 4 bases and J dropped 4 bases, with 8 bases sitting between them. The CDR3 loop spans 13 amino acids. The CDR3 nucleotides read TGTGCCAGCAGTTCCCGACTGTACAATGAGCAGTTCTTC. This encodes CASSSRLYNEQFF.

This chain links TRBV6-5 with TRBJ2-5; 7 nucleotides agree with TRBD2. This CDR3 spans 16 amino acids. Germline CDR1 is MNHEY and CDR2 is SVGAGI. The V gene end was trimmed by 3 bases and the J gene end by 2 bases; junction bases not matched to a gene: 9. This CDR3 is CASSYRTQGLQETQYF. CDR3 in DNA: TGTGCCAGCAGTTATCGCACCCAGGGACTACAAGAGACCCAGTACTTC.

This clonotype was found a few times. As DNA, the CDR3 is TGTGCCAGCAGTTTGAGGGAGAGAAATAACTATGGCTACACCTTC. Its translation: CASSLRERNNYGYTF. This chain connects TRBV28 to TRBJ1-2; D remains ambiguous. The germline V gene encodes CDR1 MDHEN and CDR2 SYDVKM. The V gene lost 3 bases and the J gene lost 1 base, with 12 bases spanning the gap. The CDR3 runs 15 residues.

The chain couples TRBV2 to TRBJ1-5; D is undetermined. Germline V gene data show CDR1 as SNHLY and CDR2 as FYNNEI. V was pared by 6 bases and J by 1 base, with 10 bases between. This CDR3 comprises 14 residues. In DNA form, the CDR3 reads TGTGCCAGCAGCGTTGGACGGAGCAATCAGCCCCAGCATTTT. Translating gives CASSVGRSNQPQHF.

The table lists this clonotype with many counts. V gene TRBV28 combines with J gene TRBJ1-5, with D unclear. The V gene's germline CDR1 is MDHEN and CDR2 SYDVKM. CDR3 length equals 12 residues. The V end lost 3 bases, the J end lost 4 bases, and 4 bases lay between the germline ends. CDR3 amino acids: CASSFWNQPQHF. The CDR3 bases are TGTGCCAGCAGTTTCTGGAATCAGCCCCAGCATTTT.